Listed below are T cell receptor beta chains from one sample, sequenced in a study of cytomegalovirus exposure and HLA in healthy donors. Produced via immunoSEQ multiplex PCR; TCRdb's table is partial and in-frame only. The sample yields about 130,000 clones, 75% to 90% seen once. Sample: PBMCs. The receptors originated from a man aged 18 to 29 in good health and CMV-seropositive. Each CDR3 is given with its conserved first and last residue. A D gene is named only where the DNA matches it firmly. Clone size appears in some rows only: once, few, many, or a class for an expanded clone.

j_gene: TRBJ2-3
abundance: once
v_gene: TRBV11-2
d_gene: TRBD2
CDR3nt: TGTGCCAGCAGCTTAGAGATAGCGGGGGCCAGCACAGATACGCAGTATTTT
CDR3aa: CASSLEIAGASTDTQYF

j_gene: TRBJ2-2
abundance: .
v_gene: TRBV2
d_gene: .
CDR3nt: TGTGCCAGCAGGGACAGCTCGAACACCGGGGAGCTGTTTTTT
CDR3aa: CASRDSSNTGELFF

j_gene: TRBJ1-1
abundance: .
v_gene: TRBV7-9
d_gene: .
CDR3nt: TGTGCCAGCAGCTTCCCACAGGCGCGGGAAGAAGCTTTCTTT
CDR3aa: CASSFPQAREEAFF

j_gene: TRBJ1-5
abundance: few
v_gene: TRBV11-2
d_gene: TRBD1
CDR3nt: TGTGCCAGCAGCCCCGGGACAGGAGACTATCAGCCCCAGCATTTT
CDR3aa: CASSPGTGDYQPQHF

j_gene: TRBJ1-1
abundance: .
v_gene: TRBV9
d_gene: .
CDR3nt: TGTGCCAGCAGCTCGGGACTGTCGAACACTGAAGCTTTCTTT
CDR3aa: CASSSGLSNTEAFF

j_gene: TRBJ1-3
abundance: .
v_gene: TRBV2
d_gene: TRBD1
CDR3nt: TGTGCCAGCAGTTCCCCTGACAGGGCTGGAAACACCATATATTTT
CDR3aa: CASSSPDRAGNTIYF

j_gene: TRBJ2-3
abundance: .
v_gene: TRBV2
d_gene: TRBD2
CDR3nt: TGTGCCAGCAGTACTGAACTAGCGGGGGGGGGCACAGATACGCAGTATTTT
CDR3aa: CASSTELAGGGTDTQYF

j_gene: TRBJ1-4
abundance: .
v_gene: TRBV19
d_gene: .
CDR3nt: TGTGCCACCAGTGGGCAGGTGGGCAGTGAAAAACTGTTTTTT
CDR3aa: CATSGQVGSEKLFF

j_gene: TRBJ2-3
abundance: .
v_gene: TRBV10-1
d_gene: TRBD2
CDR3nt: TGCGCCAGCAGTTTAGCGGGGGCAGATACGCAGTATTTT
CDR3aa: CASSLAGADTQYF

j_gene: TRBJ2-7
abundance: once
v_gene: TRBV27
d_gene: .
CDR3nt: TGTGCCAGCAGTTTAGTGGGCGAGACCTACGAGCAGTACTTC
CDR3aa: CASSLVGETYEQYF

j_gene: TRBJ1-2
abundance: .
v_gene: TRBV28
d_gene: TRBD1
CDR3nt: TGTGCCAGCAGTAAACCGGGACAGCTCCTATCAGGAGGCTACACCTTC
CDR3aa: CASSKPGQLLSGGYTF

j_gene: TRBJ2-5
abundance: .
v_gene: TRBV14
d_gene: TRBD2
CDR3nt: TGTGCCAGCAGCCTCCACGGGGGGGCTTACCAAGAGACCCAGTACTTC
CDR3aa: CASSLHGGAYQETQYF

j_gene: TRBJ1-5
abundance: .
v_gene: TRBV18
d_gene: TRBD1
CDR3nt: TGTGCCAGCTCACCTCAAGGACAGGGCAGGCAGCCCCAGCATTTT
CDR3aa: CASSPQGQGRQPQHF

j_gene: TRBJ2-6
abundance: once
v_gene: TRBV29-1
d_gene: TRBD1
CDR3nt: TGCAGCGTTGAAGGCCCTCCGGGACAGGGGGACCCTGGGGCCAACGTCCTGACTTTC
CDR3aa: CSVEGPPGQGDPGANVLTF

j_gene: TRBJ2-7
abundance: .
v_gene: TRBV30
d_gene: .
CDR3nt: TGTGCCTGGATGGGCATAGCCTACGAGCAGTACTTC
CDR3aa: CAWMGIAYEQYF

j_gene: TRBJ1-1
abundance: few
v_gene: TRBV5-1
d_gene: .
CDR3nt: TGCGCCAGCAGCTTCGGACAGAGGAACACTGAAGCTTTCTTT
CDR3aa: CASSFGQRNTEAFF

j_gene: TRBJ1-4
abundance: once
v_gene: TRBV15
d_gene: TRBD1
CDR3nt: TGTGCCACCAGCAGAGCACCGGAGGGGGCGGGTAATGAAAAACTGTTTTTT
CDR3aa: CATSRAPEGAGNEKLFF

j_gene: TRBJ1-1
abundance: .
v_gene: TRBV5-1
d_gene: TRBD1
CDR3nt: TGCGCCAGCAGCTTGGCAGGGACAGGGGCCACTGAAGCTTTCTTT
CDR3aa: CASSLAGTGATEAFF

j_gene: TRBJ2-2
abundance: .
v_gene: TRBV7-6
d_gene: TRBD2
CDR3nt: TGTGCCAGCAGCTTAGTTGTTGGTAGCGGGGGCACGAACACCGGGGAGCTGTTTTTT
CDR3aa: CASSLVVGSGGTNTGELFF

j_gene: TRBJ2-1
abundance: .
v_gene: TRBV7-3
d_gene: TRBD2
CDR3nt: TGTGCCAGCAGCGCGGGGGGGCTCTACAATGAGCAGTTCTTC
CDR3aa: CASSAGGLYNEQFF

j_gene: TRBJ2-5
abundance: .
v_gene: TRBV9
d_gene: TRBD2
CDR3nt: TGTGCCAGCAGCGTAGACACGGCGGGGGGGTTGGAGACCCAGTACTTC
CDR3aa: CASSVDTAGGLETQYF

j_gene: TRBJ1-1
abundance: .
v_gene: TRBV19
d_gene: .
CDR3nt: TGTGCCAGTAGTATCGGGTTCGGGGTATCCACTGAAGCTTTCTTT
CDR3aa: CASSIGFGVSTEAFF

j_gene: TRBJ1-2
abundance: .
v_gene: TRBV29-1
d_gene: .
CDR3nt: TGCAGCGTTGATATGGCAGGGGACTATGGCTACACCTTC
CDR3aa: CSVDMAGDYGYTF

j_gene: TRBJ1-1
abundance: few
v_gene: TRBV5-1
d_gene: .
CDR3nt: TGCGCCAGCAGCCCCCTTGACACATTGAACACTGAAGCTTTCTTT
CDR3aa: CASSPLDTLNTEAFF

j_gene: TRBJ2-2
abundance: .
v_gene: TRBV7-6
d_gene: .
CDR3nt: TGTGCCAGCAGCCTGGACAGAATCGCGAACACCGGGGAGCTGTTTTTT
CDR3aa: CASSLDRIANTGELFF

j_gene: TRBJ1-3
abundance: once
v_gene: TRBV19
d_gene: TRBD1
CDR3nt: TGTGCCAGCGCCGGGACAGGGTTATCAAACACCATATATTTT
CDR3aa: CASAGTGLSNTIYF

j_gene: TRBJ2-5
abundance: once
v_gene: TRBV5-1
d_gene: .
CDR3nt: TGCGCCAGCAGCTTGGGAGGTTGGCAAGAGACCCAGTACTTC
CDR3aa: CASSLGGWQETQYF

j_gene: TRBJ2-6
abundance: .
v_gene: TRBV9
d_gene: .
CDR3nt: TGTGCCAGCAGCGCCACAGGGTCTGGGGCCAACGTCCTGACTTTC
CDR3aa: CASSATGSGANVLTF

j_gene: TRBJ1-5
abundance: .
v_gene: TRBV13
d_gene: .
CDR3nt: TGTGCCAGCAGCTTAGGTGCGGGACGGGGAGTGGGCAATCAGCCCCAGCATTTT
CDR3aa: CASSLGAGRGVGNQPQHF

j_gene: TRBJ1-5
abundance: .
v_gene: TRBV7-2
d_gene: .
CDR3nt: TGTGCCAGCAGCTTAGCCAATCAGTATAGCAATCAGCCCCAGCATTTT
CDR3aa: CASSLANQYSNQPQHF

j_gene: TRBJ1-1
abundance: .
v_gene: TRBV5-1
d_gene: .
CDR3nt: TGCGCCAGCAGCCTGGGGCTGAACACTGAAGCTTTCTTT
CDR3aa: CASSLGLNTEAFF

j_gene: TRBJ2-3
abundance: .
v_gene: TRBV9
d_gene: .
CDR3nt: TGTGCCAGCAGCACCCCAGGTCCGAGCCTAAATACGCAGTATTTT
CDR3aa: CASSTPGPSLNTQYF

j_gene: TRBJ2-6
abundance: once
v_gene: TRBV5-5
d_gene: .
CDR3nt: TGTGCCAGCAGCTTGCCTGAGGGTGCTGGGGCCAACGTCCTGACTTTC
CDR3aa: CASSLPEGAGANVLTF

j_gene: TRBJ2-3
abundance: .
v_gene: TRBV29-1
d_gene: .
CDR3nt: TGCAGCGTTGAACCTCTAAACCGGGTATTAGTTTGGACAGATACGCAGTATTTT
CDR3aa: CSVEPLNRVLVWTDTQYF

j_gene: TRBJ1-2
abundance: .
v_gene: TRBV2
d_gene: .
CDR3nt: TGTGCCACCGGTCGGGACACTCCTAACTATGGCTACACCTTC
CDR3aa: CATGRDTPNYGYTF

j_gene: TRBJ2-5
abundance: .
v_gene: TRBV2
d_gene: TRBD2
CDR3nt: TGTGCCAGCAGTGAGTCTAGCGGGGGGCGAGAGACCCAGTACTTC
CDR3aa: CASSESSGGRETQYF

j_gene: TRBJ2-7
abundance: .
v_gene: TRBV19
d_gene: .
CDR3nt: TGTGCCAGTAGTATCTCGCAGGGGCCCGAGCAGTACTTC
CDR3aa: CASSISQGPEQYF

j_gene: TRBJ1-3
abundance: .
v_gene: TRBV30
d_gene: .
CDR3nt: TGTGCCTGGAACCAGGGTGCGGGAAACACCATATATTTT
CDR3aa: CAWNQGAGNTIYF